This TCR beta chain is from a study of shared clonotypes between healthy human individuals. The CDR3 covers 14 residues. From germline, CDR1 is SGDLS and CDR2 YYNGEE. The V end was cut by 0 bases, the J end by 5 bases, with 11 bases between. Sequenced by immunoSEQ multiplex PCR; TCRdb stores in-frame clones only, minus some. The sample carries some 700,000 clones, roughly 91% recorded once. Study results and caveats: Memory subsets generally showed lower estimated richness than naive subsets.

As regards this clone: As yet, its antigen is unknown.

The sequenced material came from memory CD8+ T cells from PBMCs. As to subset: CD45RO+ cells pooled with CCR7-negative TemRA cells. This chain joins TRBV9 and TRBJ1-2; D perhaps matches TRBD1 (5 bases). The sequence came from a man aged 18 to 35 in good health. Some clones in this sample may be carry-over from other donors' samples. This CDR3 is CASSVGDRAYGYTF. CDR3 sequence (DNA): TGTGCCAGCAGCGTAGGCGACAGAGCGTATGGCTACACCTTC.